One and the same sample provided the 31 T cell receptor beta chains below, sequenced in a study of T cells in Graves' hyperthyroidism and ophthalmopathy. Regions amplified from RNA transcripts were the TCR beta CDR3 regions. HTBI primers were employed in a first-round RT-PCR of the TCR CDR3. A single record per CDR3 protein comes from TCRdb applying MiXCR to the multiplex PCR reads. The repertoire holds fewer than 650,000 distinct CDR3 sequences, with roughly 14% as singletons. The specimen sequenced was blood. These receptors were collected from a woman aged 40 to 50 with Graves' ophthalmopathy.

The chain carries TRBV28 and TRBJ1-6; 7 bases align to TRBD1. V was clipped by 3 bases and J by 9 bases; unmatched bases: 5. From germline, CDR1 is MDHEN and CDR2 SYDVKM. The CDR3 runs 14 residues. The CDR3, as DNA: TGTGCCAGCAGTTTTGGGACAGAGAGTTCACCCCTCCACTTT. Amino acids: CASSFGTESSPLHF.

CDR3 loop: CASSLAPPPGEETQYF. The CDR3 region has the DNA TGTGCCAGCAGCTTGGCCCCTCCACCCGGGGAAGAGACCCAGTACTTC. The chain is built from TRBV7-2 and TRBJ2-5; D might be TRBD2 (5 bases). This CDR3 has 16 residues. Trimming cost V 3 bases and J 3 bases, with 17 bases left between them. From germline, CDR1 is SGHTA and CDR2 FQGNSA.

This clonotype was observed many times. The rearrangement links TRBV6-5 to TRBJ1-2; D not certain. CDR1 and CDR2 from the germline V gene are MNHEY and SVGAGI. The ends were cut back, 4 bases at V and 3 bases at J, with 3 bases in the middle. This CDR3 spans 11 amino acids. The CDR3 sequence is CASSWDYGYTF. In nucleotides, the CDR3 is TGTGCCAGCAGTTGGGACTATGGCTACACCTTC.

The chain has TRBV12-3 or TRBV12-4 and TRBJ1-1; tentative D call: TRBD1 (6 bases). This CDR3 is 14 amino acids long. Between the trimmed V and J ends, which lost 3 bases and 3 bases, there was a span of 11 bases. The CDR3 DNA is TGTGCCAGCAGTTTCACAGGGCCCTACACTGAAGCTTTCTTT. Translation: CASSFTGPYTEAFF.

The CDR3 bases are TGCGCCAGCAGCCTCTGGACAGGGACAACTGAAGCTTTCTTT. Amino acid sequence: CASSLWTGTTEAFF. The V call is TRBV5-1, the J call TRBJ1-1, with 8 positions matching TRBD1. The length of the CDR3 is 14 residues. V was pared by 4 bases and J by 5 bases, with 7 bases of the junction left unmatched. Germline CDR1 SGHRS, CDR2 YFSETQ.

Only a few counts were recorded for this clonotype. This chain uses TRBV20-1 with TRBJ2-3; TRBD2 aligns across 12 bases. This CDR3 region has 15 residues. Germline CDR1 reads DFQATT; CDR2 reads SNEGSKA (reference sequence). J was trimmed by 5 bases and V by 5 bases; bases with no gene match: 8. The CDR3 DNA follows: TGCAGTGCTCCCCGACTAGCGGGAGTTTTAGATACGCAGTATTTT. Translated: CSAPRLAGVLDTQYF.

Worth noting for this clonotype: Being one base from a much bigger clone, this may be a read error. The chain uses TRBV13 and TRBJ1-2, with TRBD1 as a possible D gene (5 bases). CDR1 PRHDT and CDR2 FYEKMQ come from the germline V gene (reference sequence). Trimming took off 9 bases at V and 2 bases at J, with 13 bases between the two ends. This CDR3 has 13 residues. Here the CDR3 reads CARSHEGNYGYTF. CDR3 DNA: TGTGCCAGAAGCCACGAGGGGAACTATGGCTACACCTTC. Full variable domain (outside the CDR3, taken from reference TRBV13 and TRBJ1-2): AAGVIQSPRHLIKEKRETATLKCYPIPRHDTVYWYQQGPGQDPQFLISFYEKMQSDKGSIPDRFSAQQFSDYHSELNMSSLELGDSALYFCARSHEGNYGYTFGSGTRLTVV.

The V gene is TRBV10-3, the J gene TRBJ2-7; 7 nucleotides align to TRBD1. Looked up from germline, CDR1 is ENHRY and CDR2 is SYGVKD. CDR3 length: 16 amino acids. Trimming at V came to 4 bases and at J to 0 bases, leaving 9 bases not matched to a gene. This chain's CDR3 is CAISGRDRSLSYEQYF. CDR3 sequence (DNA): TGTGCCATCAGTGGCCGGGACAGATCGCTCTCCTACGAGCAGTACTTC.

This clonotype has ten or more counts. The chain couples TRBV14 to TRBJ1-2; 7 bases line up with TRBD1. V dropped 0 bases and J dropped 7; count of bases not matched to a gene: 14. The germline gives CDR1 SGHDN, CDR2 FVKESK. CDR3 length equals 17 residues. The DNA of the CDR3 is TGTGCCAGCAGCCAAGATTCATTAGGGGGCGGAATCTTTGGCTACACCTTC. Translated, it gives CASSQDSLGGGIFGYTF. Full variable domain (outside the CDR3, taken from reference TRBV14 and TRBJ1-2): EAGVTQFPSHSVIEKGQTVTLRCDPISGHDNLYWYRRVMGKEIKFLLHFVKESKQDESGMPNNRFLAERTGGTYSTLKVQPAELEDSGVYFCASSQDSLGGGIFGYTFGSGTRLTVV.

This clonotype has a count of ten or more. This chain uses TRBV19 with TRBJ1-2; possible D gene TRBD1, 6 bases. Germline loops: CDR1 LNHDA, CDR2 SQIVND (reference sequence). CDR3 length: 14 amino acids. Trimming pared 4 bases from V and 0 bases from J, leaving 9 bases between. The CDR3 coding sequence is TGTGCCAGTAGTAGACGGGACACTAACTATGGCTACACCTTC. Translating it yields CASSRRDTNYGYTF. Full variable domain (outside the CDR3, taken from reference TRBV19 and TRBJ1-2): DGGITQSPKYLFRKEGQNVTLSCEQNLNHDAMYWYRQDPGQGLRLIYYSQIVNDFQKGDIAEGYSVSREKKESFPLTVTSAQKNPTAFYLCASSRRDTNYGYTFGSGTRLTVV.

This chain's CDR3 is CATSRDEQFF. CDR3 DNA: TGTGCCACCAGCCGGGATGAGCAGTTCTTC. The rearrangement joins TRBV28 to TRBJ2-1; unclear D gene. CDR1 MDHEN and CDR2 SYDVKM come from the germline V gene. This CDR3 contains 10 residues. Trimming shortened V by 10 bases and J by 8 bases, and 9 bases separated the two germline ends.

This clonotype was recorded many times. The chain combines TRBV28 with TRBJ2-5, with D tentatively TRBD1 or TRBD2 (6 bases each). The length of the CDR3 is 16 residues. CDR1 and CDR2 from the germline V gene are MDHEN and SYDVKM. Trimming stripped 3 bases from V and 2 bases from J, with 16 bases between. The CDR3 DNA follows: TGTGCCAGCAGTTTGAAGTTGGGGGGCCAACAAGAGACCCAGTACTTC. It encodes CASSLKLGGQQETQYF.

This clonotype was counted ten times or more. This chain uses TRBV19 with TRBJ1-2, with D hard to call. Trimming cost V 8 bases and J 8 bases, with 12 bases left between them. This CDR3 has 11 residues. Germline V CDR1 and CDR2: LNHDA, SQIVND (reference sequence). In DNA, the CDR3 is TGTGCCAGTCGTACTTCAGGAGGCTACACCTTC. Its protein is CASRTSGGYTF.

The chain couples TRBV20-1 to TRBJ1-5; D is perhaps TRBD1 (5 bases). The CDR3 has 13 amino acids. The V and J ends lost 4 bases and 7 bases respectively, with 14 bases between them. The germline CDR1 and CDR2 sequences are DFQATT and SNEGSKA (reference sequence). Here the CDR3 reads CSATQGILQPQHF. DNA of the CDR3: TGCAGTGCTACGCAGGGTATTTTGCAGCCCCAGCATTTT.

The chain is built from TRBV2 and TRBJ2-6, with D hard to call. The ends were cut back, 6 bases at V and 0 bases at J, with 15 bases in the middle. The CDR3 contains 17 residues. Germline V lookup: CDR1 SNHLY, CDR2 FYNNEI. CDR3 region: CASRVKLLSSGANVLTF. The CDR3 nucleotides are TGTGCCAGCAGGGTGAAGTTACTTAGCTCTGGGGCCAACGTCCTGACTTTC.

Ten or more counts support this clonotype. V usage is TRBV25-1 and J usage is TRBJ2-2; D is perhaps TRBD1 or TRBD2 (6 bases each). The CDR3 length is 15 residues. Germline V lookup: CDR1 MGHDK, CDR2 SYGVNS. V shed 8 bases and J shed 3 bases, with 16 bases lying between them. Written as DNA, the CDR3 is TGTGCCAGCGGGAAGGGGGGAAGGGACACCGGGGAGCTGTTTTTT. Amino acid sequence: CASGKGGRDTGELFF.

This chain connects TRBV4-1 to TRBJ1-3; unclear D gene. CDR1 and CDR2 (germline): MGHRA, YSYEKL. The CDR3 has 15 residues. V was pared by 1 base and J by 0 bases, with 7 bases between. The CDR3 is CASSQADTSGNTIYF. DNA of the CDR3: TGCGCCAGCAGCCAAGCCGACACCTCTGGAAACACCATATATTTT.

This clonotype showed up many times. The rearrangement joins TRBV20-1 to TRBJ1-1, with 7 bases matching TRBD1. Germline assignment: CDR1 DFQATT and CDR2 SNEGSKA (reference sequence). The CDR3 runs to 17 residues. Losses at the gene ends were 2 bases for V and 1 base for J; bases not matched to a gene: 13. The CDR3 DNA follows: TGCAGTGCTAGAACCCCGGGCAGGGGGAGGGGGAACACTGAAGCTTTCTTT. Residues: CSARTPGRGRGNTEAFF.

Turning to this clonotype: A much bigger clone sits one base away, suggesting this may be a read error. V is TRBV6-5 and J is TRBJ1-2, with D possibly matching TRBD1 (5 bases). This CDR3 is 12 amino acids long. Germline CDR1 MNHEY, CDR2 SVGAGI. The CDR3 protein is CASSYSGDGHTF. The CDR3 nucleotides read TGTGCCAGCAGTTACTCGGGGGATGGCCACACCTTC.

In its sample, this clonotype was seen many times. CDR3 bases: TGCAGCGTTGGAGGAGCGGGAGCGTACGAGCAGTACTTC. It codes for CSVGGAGAYEQYF. The chain has TRBV29-1 and TRBJ2-7; 8 positions match TRBD2. V lost 4 bases and J lost 4; bases outside the gene matches: 6. The CDR3 is 13 amino acids. Germline-derived CDR1 and CDR2 are SQVTM and ANQGSEA.

The rearrangement links TRBV12-3 or TRBV12-4 to TRBJ2-7; 14 nucleotides match TRBD2. J gave up 0 bases and V 5 bases, and 3 bases lay outside the gene matches. This CDR3 has 16 amino acids. CDR3 loop: CASSRTSGRHSYEQYF. The CDR3 nucleotides are TGTGCCAGCAGTAGGACTAGCGGGAGGCACTCCTACGAGCAGTACTTC.

Turning to this clonotype: A read error is likely, as this CDR3 ends without the conserved phenylalanine or tryptophan. The rearrangement uses TRBV19 and TRBJ2-7, with D maybe TRBD1 (6 bases). The CDR3 is 14 amino acids. Looked up from germline, CDR1 is LNHDA and CDR2 is SQIVND (reference sequence). Trimming cost V 2 bases and J 1 base, with 9 bases left between them. For the CDR3, the DNA is TGTGCCAGTAGTATAATGAGGGGGTCCTACGAGCAGTACCTC. Its protein is CASSIMRGSYEQYL.

The J gene is TRBJ1-1, the V gene TRBV5-6, with D unclear. Trimming cost V 1 base and J 5 bases, with 12 bases left between them. The length of the CDR3 is 14 residues. Germline loops: CDR1 SGHDT, CDR2 YYEEEE. The CDR3 here is CASSLMGLDTEAFF. Here the CDR3 DNA reads TGTGCCAGCAGCTTGATGGGGTTAGATACTGAAGCTTTCTTT.

This clonotype has only a few counts. V usage is TRBV4-1 and J usage is TRBJ1-1; weak D call: TRBD1 (6 bases). Germline CDR1 and CDR2: MGHRA and YSYEKL. The CDR3 runs 13 residues. V gave up 1 base and J gave up 11 bases, with 14 bases separating them. The CDR3 spells CASSQVGGRSAFF. CDR3 bases: TGCGCCAGCAGCCAAGTCGGGGGGCGTTCGGCTTTCTTT.

This clonotype was observed many times. The chain is built from TRBV28 and TRBJ2-5; 13 positions match TRBD2. The germline CDR1 and CDR2 sequences are MDHEN and SYDVKM. Losses at the gene ends were 11 bases for V and 1 base for J; bases not matched to a gene: 4. The CDR3 length is 14 residues. The CDR3 DNA follows: TGTGCCCTCGGGACTAGCGGGGCCCAAGAGACCCAGTACTTC. Encoded protein: CALGTSGAQETQYF.

A single count supports this clonotype. This sequence joins TRBV7-6 and TRBJ2-7; 9 bases fit TRBD2. The germline gives CDR1 SGHVS, CDR2 FNYEAQ. J lost 3 bases, V lost 4 bases, and 7 bases had no gene match. The CDR3 has 15 residues. CDR3 DNA: TGTGCCAGCAGCTCGATAGCGGGAGAGGGCTACGAGCAGTACTTC. Translating gives CASSSIAGEGYEQYF.

This clonotype was seen many times. The V gene is TRBV18, the J gene TRBJ1-2; 8 nucleotides agree with TRBD1. The CDR3 extends over 14 amino acids. The germline CDR1 and CDR2 sequences are KGHSH and LQKENI. V lost 6 bases to trimming and J lost 4 bases; unmatched junction nucleotides: 7. The CDR3 protein is CASSVLTGGYGYTF. In DNA, the CDR3 is TGTGCCAGCTCCGTCCTAACAGGGGGCTATGGCTACACCTTC.

This clonotype was recorded at least ten times. This chain links TRBV6-5 with TRBJ2-7, with 7 bases identical to TRBD2. V shed 0 bases, J shed 1 base, and the junction held 9 bases outside the gene matches. The CDR3 totals 17 residues. Germline values: CDR1 MNHEY, CDR2 SVGAGI. The CDR3 sequence: CASSYSGGAGSSYEQYF. CDR3 DNA: TGTGCCAGCAGTTACTCCGGAGGAGCGGGAAGTTCCTACGAGCAGTACTTC.

In this sample, this clonotype turned up many times. This chain connects TRBV4-1 to TRBJ2-5, with 8 bases matching TRBD2. Germline V gene data show CDR1 as MGHRA and CDR2 as YSYEKL. The CDR3 extends over 14 amino acids. Trimming took 4 bases from V and 5 from J; bases not matched to a gene: 6. This CDR3 is CASSRRRGGETQYF. CDR3 nucleotides: TGCGCCAGCAGCCGACGTCGGGGGGGGGAGACCCAGTACTTC.

This clonotype was seen ten or more times. This chain joins TRBV2 and TRBJ1-1, with 9 positions matching TRBD1. V shed 3 bases and J 4 bases; nucleotides not matched to a gene: 15. This CDR3 is 18 amino acids long. CDR1 is SNHLY, CDR2 FYNNEI, per germline. CDR3 sequence reads: CASSDPGGQGAPGTEAFF. The DNA for the CDR3 is TGTGCCAGCAGTGACCCTGGGGGACAGGGAGCTCCGGGCACTGAAGCTTTCTTT.

This clonotype was seen many times. The chain couples TRBV20-1 to TRBJ2-7, with D possibly matching TRBD2 (5 bases). The CDR3 totals 14 residues. In germline, CDR1 is DFQATT, CDR2 SNEGSKA (reference sequence). V was cut by 2 bases and J by 4 bases, with 15 bases left in between. The CDR3 DNA reads TGCAGTGCTAGATCTGAGGGAACTGTATACGAGCAGTACTTC. Protein: CSARSEGTVYEQYF.